This T cell receptor (beta chain) derives from a study of cytomegalovirus exposure and HLA in healthy donors. There are 18 residues in the CDR3. The V gene end was trimmed by 1 base and the J gene end by 2 bases; junction bases not matched to a gene: 10. In germline, CDR1 is LGHNA, CDR2 YSLEER. TCRdb's table, derived via immunoSEQ multiplex PCR, lists solely in-frame clones and lacks some. This table has 150,000 to 200,000 clones, about 96% appearing once. Sample: PBMCs. The sequence was obtained from a woman aged 18 to 35 in good health and CMV-seronegative. V is TRBV4-3 and J is TRBJ2-3; 9 positions agree with TRBD2. The CDR3 DNA reads TGCGCCAGCAGCCAAGGGCCGTTAGCGGGGGTGATCACAGATACGCAGTATTTT. This encodes CASSQGPLAGVITDTQYF.